This T cell receptor beta chain stems from a study of yellow fever vaccine responses in identical twins. Overall study findings and caveats: It has been reported that, in twins, the vaccine T cell response seemed partly convergent and partly personalized.

TCRdb called the RT-PCR reads again in MiXCR, with one record for every CDR3 protein. Of about 19,000 distinct CDR3 sequences listed, nearly 70% are singletons. Details on this clonotype: As yet, its antigen is unknown.

The V end lost 2 bases, the J end lost 5 bases, and 8 bases lay between the germline ends. The CDR3 loop spans 13 amino acids. From germline, CDR1 is SGHAT and CDR2 FQDESV (reference sequence). This TCR was sampled from a woman aged 18-30 years who received the yellow fever vaccine. The source material was T cells from blood (PBMCs), unsorted or a sorted subset (not recorded which), sampled before or after yellow fever vaccination (not recorded which). The V call is TRBV11-1, the J call TRBJ2-3; D is unresolved. Here the CDR3 DNA reads TGTGCCAGCAGCTTATCAGGATTAGATACGCAGTATTTT. Translated: CASSLSGLDTQYF.